This TCR beta chain was documented in a study of OX40 agonist ivuxolimab in advanced cancers. Looking at the study overall: The dose-escalation group included hepatocellular carcinoma, melanoma, renal cell carcinoma and head and neck cancer. Findings of the study overall: Among the lowest peripheral clonal expansion occurred in 0.1-3.0 mg/kg partial responders. More expanded clones were seen, on average, in CD8+ T cells than in CD4+.

The V and J ends lost 1 base and 8 bases, in that order; junction bases with no gene match: 5. Germline assignment: CDR1 SEHNR and CDR2 FQNEAQ (reference sequence). The CDR3 is made up of 15 amino acids. TCRdb keeps only in-frame clones here, not all; method: immunoSEQ multiplex PCR. The table has 90,000 to 100,000 clones, around nine tenths seen once. A note on this clone: Its matching antigen is unknown.

The receptor was derived from an adult with an advanced solid tumor such as melanoma, head and neck, liver or kidney cancer. The material sequenced was CD4+ or CD8+ T cells sorted from blood, taken in a trial of the OX40 agonist ivuxolimab. V is TRBV7-9 and J is TRBJ2-1; 10 positions agree with TRBD2. The CDR3: CASSLGLAGVDEQFF. The CDR3 DNA sequence: TGTGCCAGCAGCTTAGGTCTAGCGGGAGTGGATGAGCAGTTCTTC.